Described below is a single TCR beta chain sequence and its context. This clonotype was detected ten times or more. Its antigen remains unidentified. It has no much larger one-base neighbor in the sample; base qualities were not kept. The data belong to a study of spatial heterogeneity in lung cancer (dated by TCRdb to between 2018 and 2020). General notes on the study: More beta-chain than alpha-chain transcripts were consistently detected, likely reflecting higher beta-chain transcript abundance. A strong correlation was found between TCR transcript counts in tumor regions and a T cell transcriptional module score from matched bulk RNA-seq. In the raw uncorrected reads, each unique combination of TCR and UMI appeared more than ten times on average. In non-small cell lung cancer, the study quantitatively compared TCR alpha and beta repertoires across several tumor regions, matched nontumor lung, and blood. TCR repertoire features were related to nonsynonymous mutation counts determined by whole-exome sequencing of tumor tissue. At surgery, both alpha and beta chains were TCR-sequenced in roughly 200 tumor regions, fewer than 85 matched nontumor lung samples and some 58 PBMC samples.

Between the V and J ends, shortened by 6 bases and 0 bases respectively, the junction contains 11 bases. From a lookup of the germline V gene, CDR1 and CDR2 are SNHLY and FYNNEI. Including the terminal cysteine and phenylalanine, the CDR3 comprises 15 residues. Of the read, only the CDR3 DNA is kept; its 45 bases are in frame from base 1. Interpreted using the paper, the time point label stands for: sample taken at primary tumor resection. The donors were more than 60 patients from the lung TRACERx cohort who had early-stage, untreated non-small cell lung cancer. For TCR sequencing, whole RNA was extracted from tumor and nontumor lung tissue, or from cryopreserved PBMC samples, and no cell sorting was done. Only patients with enough RNA available from two or more tumor regions were chosen for TCR sequencing. Tumor and adjacent nontumor lung specimens were reviewed by a lung pathologist before selection.

General findings and caveats noted by the study authors: TCR-seq was estimated to cover only approximately 7% of tumor T cells for alpha chains and around 13% for beta chains. The number of expanded intratumoral alpha and beta TCRs correlated with the tumor nonsynonymous mutation count. Additional single-cell paired TCR alpha and beta sequencing was considered necessary to confirm, at a functional level, the hypothesis that regional TCRs recognize regional mutations. The count of ubiquitous expanded TCRs correlated with the count of ubiquitous nonsynonymous mutations, and the count of regional expanded TCRs correlated with the count of regional nonsynonymous mutations.

Library preparation employed 5' RACE. TCRdb lists the instrument as NextSeq 500. To allow correction of PCR and sequencing errors, the TCR library protocol tagged every TCR cDNA molecule with a unique molecular identifier. As for how the authors treated the data: TCR identification, UMI-based error correction and CDR3 extraction were all carried out with Decombinator tools. Expanded TCRs were defined as those above a frequency of 2 per 1,000, corresponding to the top 1% of the tumor frequency distribution. Expanded tumor TCRs statistically deemed absent (corrected P<0.05) from at least one tumor region were classed as regional, and all other expanded tumor TCRs were classed as ubiquitous. Rényi diversity was computed with the R vegan package after subsampling each repertoire 100 times to 5,000 TCRs. To build CDR3 similarity networks, amino acid triplet string-kernel similarity was used, and CDR3s were connected when their pairwise similarity was above 0.82. TCRdb redid the processing of the public reads, applying fastp at Q25 and MiXCR, and retained in-frame beta chains. Entries are consolidated by CDR3 protein sequence, retaining the most common genes and DNA. The V and J calls reflect TCRdb's pipeline rather than the authors' work. The sample data list about 5,100 distinct CDR3 sequences, and 6.5% to 8.5% of these were observed just once. The ten largest make up about 15% of the sample.

Rearrangement joined TRBV2 to TRBJ1-4, with a tentative D gene TRBD1 over 5 matching bases. The TCR originated in a female donor with early-stage non-small cell lung cancer. The sequences come from lung tumor tissue, collected at surgery. This receptor carries the CDR3 CASRADSATNEKLFF. DNA sequence: TGTGCCAGCAGAGCCGACAGTGCAACTAATGAAAAACTGTTTTTT.